This T cell receptor beta chain was documented in a study of identical twins. Study-wide findings and caveats: There was an excess of low generation probability in the out-of-frame alpha sequences that twins shared. Twin sharing of out-of-frame TCR alpha was underestimated by models in monozygotic pairs.

Only healthy Caucasians were included as donors. Through template switching, a universal primer site was introduced, and the cDNA contained unique molecular identifiers. Each CDR3 protein gets one entry after TCRdb re-called the 5' RACE reads with MiXCR. The sample lists roughly 490,000 distinct CDR3 sequences, around an eighth occurring once. The V segment lost 5 bases and the J segment 5 bases; nucleotides outside the gene matches: 12. The CDR3 runs 16 residues. This clonotype was detected a few times. Antigen: not known. These data also featured in a second study, about yellow fever vaccine responses in identical twins.

This clonotype was sampled from a woman aged 18-29 years in good health. Sequenced material: CD4+ T cells sorted from blood. This sequence joins TRBV12-3 or TRBV12-4 and TRBJ2-1; 7 bases are a match to TRBD2. The CDR3 nucleotides are TGTGCCAGCAGTGTTAAAGCGGGACTGGCCCACAATGAGCAGTTCTTC. Amino acid sequence: CASSVKAGLAHNEQFF.